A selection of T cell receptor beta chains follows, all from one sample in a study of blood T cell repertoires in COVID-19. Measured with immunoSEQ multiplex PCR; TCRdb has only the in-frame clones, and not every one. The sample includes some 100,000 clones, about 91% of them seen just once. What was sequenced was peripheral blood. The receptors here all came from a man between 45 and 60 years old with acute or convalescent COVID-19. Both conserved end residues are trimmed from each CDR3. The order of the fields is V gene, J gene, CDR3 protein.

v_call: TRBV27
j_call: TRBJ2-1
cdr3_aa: ASSKGGYNEQF

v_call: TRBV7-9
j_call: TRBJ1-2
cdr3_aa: ASSPPAGGYGYT

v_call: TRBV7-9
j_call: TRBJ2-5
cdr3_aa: ASSLDRAETQY

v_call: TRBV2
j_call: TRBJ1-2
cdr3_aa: ASSEFGGYYGYT

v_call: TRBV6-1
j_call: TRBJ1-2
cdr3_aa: ASSERQGGGYT

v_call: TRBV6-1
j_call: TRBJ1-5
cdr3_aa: ASSEGQGMNQPQH

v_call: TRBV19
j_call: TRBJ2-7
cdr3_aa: ASANRDKSYEQY

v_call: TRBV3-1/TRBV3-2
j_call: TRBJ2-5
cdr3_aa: ASSSTGQETQY

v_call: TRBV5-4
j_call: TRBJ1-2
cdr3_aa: ASRPGQGTTNYGYT

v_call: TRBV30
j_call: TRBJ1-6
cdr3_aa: AWMSAHGGRWNSPLH

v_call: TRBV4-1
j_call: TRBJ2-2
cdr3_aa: ASSRDKNTGELF

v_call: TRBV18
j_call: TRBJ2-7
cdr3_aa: ASSQGRTNYEQY

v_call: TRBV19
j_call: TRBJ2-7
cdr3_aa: ATRGTARSYEQY

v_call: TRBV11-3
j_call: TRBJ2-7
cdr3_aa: ASSSTTVSRQY

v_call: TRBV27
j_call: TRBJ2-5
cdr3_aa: ATRQGAVETQY

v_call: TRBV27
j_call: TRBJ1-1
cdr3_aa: ASSLIPQGGRTEAF

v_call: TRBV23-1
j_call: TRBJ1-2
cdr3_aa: ASSHRAPGGYT

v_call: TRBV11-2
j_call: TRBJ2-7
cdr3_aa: ASSLDSPEQY

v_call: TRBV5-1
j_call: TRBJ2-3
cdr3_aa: ASSQQPAGTSTDTQY

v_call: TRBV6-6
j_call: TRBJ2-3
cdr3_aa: ASSHTTGSTDTQY

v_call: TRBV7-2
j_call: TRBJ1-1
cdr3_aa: ASSLAQNTEAF

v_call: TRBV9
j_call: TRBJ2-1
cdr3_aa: ASSVGGQGGEQF

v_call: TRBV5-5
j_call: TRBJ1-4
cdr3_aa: ASSSTVTNEKLF

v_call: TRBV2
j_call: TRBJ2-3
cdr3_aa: ASSGDRGSADTQY

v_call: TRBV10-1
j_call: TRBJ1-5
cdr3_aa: ASTMGSTAGPQPQH

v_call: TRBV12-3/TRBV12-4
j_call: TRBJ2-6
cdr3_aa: ASSLFGGALT

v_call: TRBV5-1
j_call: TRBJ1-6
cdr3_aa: ASSTGSGNSPLH

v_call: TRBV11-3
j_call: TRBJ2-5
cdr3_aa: ASSLDSQSWYQETQY

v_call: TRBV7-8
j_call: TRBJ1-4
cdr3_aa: ASSLFRSGIQPQGKLF

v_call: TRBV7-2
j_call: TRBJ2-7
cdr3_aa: ASSLASGENYEQY

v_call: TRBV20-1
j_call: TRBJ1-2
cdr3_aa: SASGSREGYGYT

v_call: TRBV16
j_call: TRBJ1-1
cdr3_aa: ASSLQGSGTEAF

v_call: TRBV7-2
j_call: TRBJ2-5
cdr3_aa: ASSLGSLAGSQETQY

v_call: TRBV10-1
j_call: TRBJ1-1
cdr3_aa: ASSESQGGTEAF

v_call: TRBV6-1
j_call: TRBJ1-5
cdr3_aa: ASSAPGNAQPQH

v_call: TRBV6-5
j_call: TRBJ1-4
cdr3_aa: ASSPRGVEKLF

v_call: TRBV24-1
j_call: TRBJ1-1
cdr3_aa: ATSDLQLRQGNTEAF

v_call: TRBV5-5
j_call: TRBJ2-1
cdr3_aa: ASSWTVREQF

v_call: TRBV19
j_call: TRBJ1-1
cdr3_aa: ASSSTKNTEAF

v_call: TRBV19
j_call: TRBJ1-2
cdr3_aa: ASTPAAGKVDYGYT

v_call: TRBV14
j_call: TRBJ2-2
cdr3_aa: ASSPPGTGTGELF

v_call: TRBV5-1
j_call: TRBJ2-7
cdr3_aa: ASSNELQGSSYEQY

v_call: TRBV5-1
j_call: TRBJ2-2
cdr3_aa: ASSLGGGPNTGELF

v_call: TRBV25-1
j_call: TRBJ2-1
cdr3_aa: ASSDDEQF

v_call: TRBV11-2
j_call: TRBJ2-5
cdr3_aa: ASSLTTGAQQETQY

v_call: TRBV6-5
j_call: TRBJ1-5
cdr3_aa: ASTPPGSNQPQH

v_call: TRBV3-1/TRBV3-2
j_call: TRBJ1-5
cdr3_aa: ASSQGSGSQPQH

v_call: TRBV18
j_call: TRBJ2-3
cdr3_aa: ASFGQLGTDTQY

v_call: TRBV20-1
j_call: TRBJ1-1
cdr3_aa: SAGREGSAF

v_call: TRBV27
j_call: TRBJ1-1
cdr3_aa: ASMQGATEAF

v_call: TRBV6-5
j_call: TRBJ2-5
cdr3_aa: ASSRKETQY